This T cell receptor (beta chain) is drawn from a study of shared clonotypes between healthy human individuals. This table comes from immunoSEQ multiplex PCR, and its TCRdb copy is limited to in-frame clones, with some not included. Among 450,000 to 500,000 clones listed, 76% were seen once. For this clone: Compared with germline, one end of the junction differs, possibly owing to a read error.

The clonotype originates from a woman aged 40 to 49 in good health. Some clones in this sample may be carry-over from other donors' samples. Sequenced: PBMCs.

The CDR3 region has the DNA TGTGCCAGCAGGTTAGCGGGGGAGGAGGGGGAGCAGTACTTC. Its protein product is CASRLAGEEGEQYF. The chain has TRBV7-2 and TRBJ2-7; 9 nucleotides align to TRBD2. Germline loops: CDR1 SGHTA, CDR2 FQGNSA. The CDR3 extends over 14 amino acids.